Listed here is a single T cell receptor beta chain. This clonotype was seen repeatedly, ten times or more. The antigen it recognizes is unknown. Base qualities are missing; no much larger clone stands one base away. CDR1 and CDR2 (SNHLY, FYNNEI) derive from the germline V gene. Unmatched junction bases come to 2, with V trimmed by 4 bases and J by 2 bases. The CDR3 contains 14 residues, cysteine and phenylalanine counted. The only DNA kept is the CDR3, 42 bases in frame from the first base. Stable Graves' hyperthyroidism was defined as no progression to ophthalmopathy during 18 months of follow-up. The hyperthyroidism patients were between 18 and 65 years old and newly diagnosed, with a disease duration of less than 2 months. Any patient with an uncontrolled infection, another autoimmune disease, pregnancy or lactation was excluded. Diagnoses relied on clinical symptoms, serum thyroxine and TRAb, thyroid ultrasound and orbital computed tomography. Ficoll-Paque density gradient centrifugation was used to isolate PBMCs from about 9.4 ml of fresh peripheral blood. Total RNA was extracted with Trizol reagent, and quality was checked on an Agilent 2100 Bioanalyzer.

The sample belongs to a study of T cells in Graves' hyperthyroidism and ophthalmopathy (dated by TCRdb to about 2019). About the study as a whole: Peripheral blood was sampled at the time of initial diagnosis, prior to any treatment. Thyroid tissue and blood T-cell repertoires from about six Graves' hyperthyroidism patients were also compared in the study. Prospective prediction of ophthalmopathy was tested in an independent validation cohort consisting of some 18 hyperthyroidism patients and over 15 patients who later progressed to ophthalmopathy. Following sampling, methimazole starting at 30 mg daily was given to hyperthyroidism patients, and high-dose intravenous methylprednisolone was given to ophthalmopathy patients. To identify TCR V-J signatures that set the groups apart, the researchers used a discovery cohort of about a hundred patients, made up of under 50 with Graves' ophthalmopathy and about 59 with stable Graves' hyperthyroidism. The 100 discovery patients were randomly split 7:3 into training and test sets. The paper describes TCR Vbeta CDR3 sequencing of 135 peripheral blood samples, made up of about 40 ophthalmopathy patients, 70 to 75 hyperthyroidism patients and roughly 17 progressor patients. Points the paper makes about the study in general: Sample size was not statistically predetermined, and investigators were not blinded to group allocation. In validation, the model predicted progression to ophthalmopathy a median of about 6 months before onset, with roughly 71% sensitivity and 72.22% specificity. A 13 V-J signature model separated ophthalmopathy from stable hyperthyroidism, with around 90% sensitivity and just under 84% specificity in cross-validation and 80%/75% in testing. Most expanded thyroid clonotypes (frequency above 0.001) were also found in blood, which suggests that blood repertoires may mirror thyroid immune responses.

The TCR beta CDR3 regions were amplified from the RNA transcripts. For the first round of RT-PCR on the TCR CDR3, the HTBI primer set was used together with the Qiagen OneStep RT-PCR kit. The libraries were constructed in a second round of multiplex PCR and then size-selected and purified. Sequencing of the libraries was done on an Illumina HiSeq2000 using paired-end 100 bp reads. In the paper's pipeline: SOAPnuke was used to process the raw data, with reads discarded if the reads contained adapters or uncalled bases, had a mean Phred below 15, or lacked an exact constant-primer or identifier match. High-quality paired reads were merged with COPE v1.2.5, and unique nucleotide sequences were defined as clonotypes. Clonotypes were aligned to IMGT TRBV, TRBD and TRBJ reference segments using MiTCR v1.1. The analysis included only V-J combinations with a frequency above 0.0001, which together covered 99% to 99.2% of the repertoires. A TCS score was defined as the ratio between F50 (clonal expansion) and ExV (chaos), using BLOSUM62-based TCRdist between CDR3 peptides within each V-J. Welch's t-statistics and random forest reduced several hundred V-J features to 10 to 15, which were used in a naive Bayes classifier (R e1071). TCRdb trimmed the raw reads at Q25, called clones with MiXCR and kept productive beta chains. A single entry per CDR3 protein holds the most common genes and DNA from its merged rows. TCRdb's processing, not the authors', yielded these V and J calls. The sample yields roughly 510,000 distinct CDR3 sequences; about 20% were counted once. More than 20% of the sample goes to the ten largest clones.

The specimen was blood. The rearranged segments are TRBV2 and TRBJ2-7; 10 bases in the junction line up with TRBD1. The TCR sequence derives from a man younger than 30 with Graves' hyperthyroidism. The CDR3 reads CASSGDRGPYEQYF. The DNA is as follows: TGTGCCAGCAGTGGGGACAGGGGACCCTACGAGCAGTACTTC.